This T cell receptor (beta chain) was captured by sequencing in a study of graft-versus-host responses after intestinal transplantation. Whole-study context: Recipients got multivisceral, liver-intestinal, or isolated intestinal transplants. Induction with anti-thymocyte globulin, then tacrolimus and steroids for around three years, was given to all recipients. Overall study findings and caveats: Across patients carrying graft-donor T cell macrochimerism, allografts held high graft-versus-host to host-versus-graft clonal ratios. Peak circulating GvH clone levels were associated with early post-transplant HvG declines.

Graft tissue processing released intraepithelial and lamina propria lymphocytes. V was pared by 7 bases and J by 1 base, with 13 bases between. The CDR3 has 13 amino acids. From germline, CDR1 is SQVTM and CDR2 ANQGSEA. Measured with immunoSEQ multiplex PCR; TCRdb has only the in-frame clones, and not every one. The table lists about 29,000 clones, around 80% of them singletons. This clone was observed a handful of times. The antigen remains unidentified. This material consisted of ileum tissue, taken 98 days after intestinal transplantation. The chain has TRBV29-1 and TRBJ1-2; unclear D gene. The sequence derives from a human patient who received an intestinal transplant, so some T cells may come from the graft donor. The CDR3 reads CSGWSGDNYGYTF. The CDR3 nucleotides read TGCAGCGGCTGGTCGGGCGATAACTATGGCTACACCTTC. Looking up the rest from reference TRBV29-1 and TRBJ1-2 gives the full variable domain: SAVISQKPSRDICQRGTSLTIQCQVDSQVTMMFWYRQQPGQSLTLIATANQGSEATYESGFVIDKFPISRPNLTFSTLTVSNMSPEDSSIYLCSGWSGDNYGYTFGSGTRLTVV.